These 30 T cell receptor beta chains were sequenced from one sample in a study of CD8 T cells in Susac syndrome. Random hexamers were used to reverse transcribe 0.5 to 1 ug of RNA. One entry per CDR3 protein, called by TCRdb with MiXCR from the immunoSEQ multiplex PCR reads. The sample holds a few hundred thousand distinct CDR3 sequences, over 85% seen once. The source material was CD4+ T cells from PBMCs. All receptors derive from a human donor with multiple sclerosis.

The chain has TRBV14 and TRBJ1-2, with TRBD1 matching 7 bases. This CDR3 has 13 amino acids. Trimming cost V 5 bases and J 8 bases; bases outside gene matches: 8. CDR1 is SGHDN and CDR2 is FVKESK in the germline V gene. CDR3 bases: TGTGCCAGCAGCGCCAAACAGGGGAGCGGCTACACCTTC. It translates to CASSAKQGSGYTF.

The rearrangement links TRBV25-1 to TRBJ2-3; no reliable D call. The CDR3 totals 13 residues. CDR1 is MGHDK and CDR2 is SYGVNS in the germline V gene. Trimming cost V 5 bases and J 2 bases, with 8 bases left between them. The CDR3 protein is CASSRATTDTQYF. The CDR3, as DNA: TGTGCCAGCAGTCGAGCGACCACAGATACGCAGTATTTT.

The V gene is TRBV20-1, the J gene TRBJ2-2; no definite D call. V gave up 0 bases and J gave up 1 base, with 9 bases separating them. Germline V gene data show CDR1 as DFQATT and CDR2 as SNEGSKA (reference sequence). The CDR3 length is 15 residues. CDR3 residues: CSARDSAVNTGELFF. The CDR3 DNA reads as TGCAGTGCTAGAGATTCTGCGGTGAACACCGGGGAGCTGTTTTTT.

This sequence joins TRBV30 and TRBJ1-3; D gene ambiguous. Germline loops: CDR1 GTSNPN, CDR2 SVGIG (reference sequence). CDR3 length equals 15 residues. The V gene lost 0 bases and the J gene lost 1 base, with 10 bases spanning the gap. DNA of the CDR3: TGTGCCTGGAGTGTACTAGGGTATTCTGGAAACACCATATATTTT. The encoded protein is CAWSVLGYSGNTIYF.

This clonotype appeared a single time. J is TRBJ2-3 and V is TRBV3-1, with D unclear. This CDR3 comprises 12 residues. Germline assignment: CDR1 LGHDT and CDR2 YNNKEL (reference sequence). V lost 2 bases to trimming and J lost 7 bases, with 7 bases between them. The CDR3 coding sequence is TGTGCCAGCAGCCAACTTACCTATACGCAGTATTTT. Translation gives CASSQLTYTQYF.

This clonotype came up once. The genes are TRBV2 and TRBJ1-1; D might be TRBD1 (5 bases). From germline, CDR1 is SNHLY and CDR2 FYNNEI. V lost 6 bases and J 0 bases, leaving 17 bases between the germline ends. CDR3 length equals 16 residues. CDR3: CASSIFGDGLNTEAFF. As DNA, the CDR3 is TGTGCCAGCAGCATCTTTGGGGACGGATTGAACACTGAAGCTTTCTTT. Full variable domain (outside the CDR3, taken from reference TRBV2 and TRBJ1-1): EPEVTQTPSHQVTQMGQEVILRCVPISNHLYFYWYRQILGQKVEFLVSFYNNEISEKSEIFDDQFSVERPDGSNFTLKIRSTKLEDSAMYFCASSIFGDGLNTEAFFGQGTRLTVV.

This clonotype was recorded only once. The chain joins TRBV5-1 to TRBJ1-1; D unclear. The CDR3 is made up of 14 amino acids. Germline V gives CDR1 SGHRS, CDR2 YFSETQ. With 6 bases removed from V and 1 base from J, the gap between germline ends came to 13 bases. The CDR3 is CASKVGSANTEAFF. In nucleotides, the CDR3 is TGCGCCAGCAAAGTGGGGAGCGCGAACACTGAAGCTTTCTTT. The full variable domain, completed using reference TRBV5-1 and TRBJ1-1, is KAGVTQTPRYLIKTRGQQVTLSCSPISGHRSVSWYQQTPGQGLQFLFEYFSETQRNKGNFPGRFSGRQFSNSRSEMNVSTLELGDSALYLCASKVGSANTEAFFGQGTRLTVV.

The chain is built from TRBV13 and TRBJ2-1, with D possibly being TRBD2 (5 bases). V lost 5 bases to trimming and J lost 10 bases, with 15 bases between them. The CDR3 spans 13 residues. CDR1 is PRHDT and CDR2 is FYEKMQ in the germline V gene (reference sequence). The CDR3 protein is CASSPRSVPEQFF. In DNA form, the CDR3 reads TGTGCCAGCAGCCCTCGTAGCGTCCCGGAGCAGTTCTTC.

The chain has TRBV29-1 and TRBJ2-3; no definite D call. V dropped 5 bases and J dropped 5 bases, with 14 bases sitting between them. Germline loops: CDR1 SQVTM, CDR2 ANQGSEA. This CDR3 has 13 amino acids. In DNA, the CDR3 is TGCAGCGTTCGACAAAGAAACATAGATACGCAGTATTTT. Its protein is CSVRQRNIDTQYF.

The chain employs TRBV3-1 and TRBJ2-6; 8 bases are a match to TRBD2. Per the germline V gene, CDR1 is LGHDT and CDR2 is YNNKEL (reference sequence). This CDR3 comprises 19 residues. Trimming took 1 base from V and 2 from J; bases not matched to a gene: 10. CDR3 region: CASSQVGGGGSTGANVLTF. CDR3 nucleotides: TGTGCCAGCAGCCAAGTTGGAGGCGGGGGGTCCACTGGGGCCAACGTCCTGACTTTC.

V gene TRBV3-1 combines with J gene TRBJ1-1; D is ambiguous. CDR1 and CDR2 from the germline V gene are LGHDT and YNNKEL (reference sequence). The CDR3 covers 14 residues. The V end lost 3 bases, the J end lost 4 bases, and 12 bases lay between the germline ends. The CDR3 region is CASSHSIVGTEAFF. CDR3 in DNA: TGTGCCAGCAGCCACTCGATTGTAGGCACTGAAGCTTTCTTT.

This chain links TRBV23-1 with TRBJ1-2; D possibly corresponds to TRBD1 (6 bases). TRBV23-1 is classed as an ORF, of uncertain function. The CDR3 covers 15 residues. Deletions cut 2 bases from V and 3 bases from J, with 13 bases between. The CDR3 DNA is TGCGCCAGCAGTCAACCGCGGGGGGCGGACTATGGCTACACCTTC. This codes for CASSQPRGADYGYTF.

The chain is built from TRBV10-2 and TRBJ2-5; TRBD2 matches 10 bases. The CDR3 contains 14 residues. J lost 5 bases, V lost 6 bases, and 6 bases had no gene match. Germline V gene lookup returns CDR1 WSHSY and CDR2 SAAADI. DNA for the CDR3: TGCGCCAGCAGGGAGCGGGGGGGAGGGGAGACCCAGTACTTC. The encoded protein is CASRERGGGETQYF.

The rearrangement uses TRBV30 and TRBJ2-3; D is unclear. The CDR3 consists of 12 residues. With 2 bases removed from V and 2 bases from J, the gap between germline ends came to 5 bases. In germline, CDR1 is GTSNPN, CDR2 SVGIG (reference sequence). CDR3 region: CAWSSPTDTQYF. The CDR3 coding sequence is TGTGCCTGGAGTTCACCCACAGATACGCAGTATTTT.

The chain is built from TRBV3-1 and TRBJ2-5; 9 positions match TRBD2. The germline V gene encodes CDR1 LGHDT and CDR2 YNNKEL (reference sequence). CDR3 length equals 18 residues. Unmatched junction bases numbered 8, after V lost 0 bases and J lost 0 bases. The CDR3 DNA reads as TGTGCCAGCAGCCAAGATCAGTGGCGGGGGGGGTACCAAGAGACCCAGTACTTC. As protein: CASSQDQWRGGYQETQYF.

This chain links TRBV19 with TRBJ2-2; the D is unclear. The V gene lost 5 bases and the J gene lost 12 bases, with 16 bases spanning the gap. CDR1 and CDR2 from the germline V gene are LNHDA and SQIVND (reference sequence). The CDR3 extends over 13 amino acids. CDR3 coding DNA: TGTGCCAGTAGTGCCCGACCGAGCCAACAGCTGTTTTTT. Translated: CASSARPSQQLFF.

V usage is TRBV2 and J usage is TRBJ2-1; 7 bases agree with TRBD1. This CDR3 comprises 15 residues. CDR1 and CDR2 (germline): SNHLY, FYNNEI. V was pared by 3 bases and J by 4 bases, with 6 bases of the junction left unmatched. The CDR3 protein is CASSDWAGGYNEQFF. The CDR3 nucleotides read TGTGCCAGCAGTGACTGGGCAGGGGGTTACAATGAGCAGTTCTTC.

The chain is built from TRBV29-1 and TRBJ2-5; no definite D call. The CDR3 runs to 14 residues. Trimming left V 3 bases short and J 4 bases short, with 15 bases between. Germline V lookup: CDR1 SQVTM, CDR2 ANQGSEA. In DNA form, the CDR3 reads TGCAGCGTTGATCCCTTACTGGGGTTAGAGACCCAGTACTTC. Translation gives CSVDPLLGLETQYF.

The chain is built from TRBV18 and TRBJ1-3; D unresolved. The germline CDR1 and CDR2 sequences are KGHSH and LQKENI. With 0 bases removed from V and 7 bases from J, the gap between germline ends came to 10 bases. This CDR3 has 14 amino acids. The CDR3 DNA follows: TGTGCCAGCTCACCACCGGTCATGCAGAACACCATATATTTT. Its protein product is CASSPPVMQNTIYF.

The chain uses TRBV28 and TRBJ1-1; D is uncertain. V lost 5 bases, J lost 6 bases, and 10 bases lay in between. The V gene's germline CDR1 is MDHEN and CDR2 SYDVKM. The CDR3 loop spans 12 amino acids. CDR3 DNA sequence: TGTGCCAGCAGTCGAACGACTCCTGAAGCTTTCTTT. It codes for CASSRTTPEAFF.

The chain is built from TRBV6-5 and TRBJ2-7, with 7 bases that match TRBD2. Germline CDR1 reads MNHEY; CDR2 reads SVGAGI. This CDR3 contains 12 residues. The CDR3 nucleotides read TGTGCACCTCCCGGGACTAACTACGAGCAGTACTTC. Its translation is CAPPGTNYEQYF.

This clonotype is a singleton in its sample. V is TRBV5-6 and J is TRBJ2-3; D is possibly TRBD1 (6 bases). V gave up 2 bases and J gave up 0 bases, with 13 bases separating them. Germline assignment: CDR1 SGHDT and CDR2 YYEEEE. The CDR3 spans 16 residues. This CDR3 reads CASSFSTGRSTDTQYF. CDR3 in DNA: TGTGCCAGCAGCTTCTCGACAGGAAGAAGCACAGATACGCAGTATTTT.

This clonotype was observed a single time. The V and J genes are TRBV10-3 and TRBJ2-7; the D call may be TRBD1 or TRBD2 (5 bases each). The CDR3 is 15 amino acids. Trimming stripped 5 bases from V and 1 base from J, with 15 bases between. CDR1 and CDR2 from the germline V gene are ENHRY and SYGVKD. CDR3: CAISMSGTASYEQYF. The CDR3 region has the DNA TGTGCCATCAGTATGTCCGGGACGGCTTCCTACGAGCAGTACTTC.

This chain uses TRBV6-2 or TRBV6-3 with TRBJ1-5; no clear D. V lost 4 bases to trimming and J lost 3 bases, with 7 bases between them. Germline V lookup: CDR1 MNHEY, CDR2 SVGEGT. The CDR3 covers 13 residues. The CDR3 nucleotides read TGTGCCAGCAGTTTGGACTTCAATCAGCCCCAGCATTTT. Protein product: CASSLDFNQPQHF.

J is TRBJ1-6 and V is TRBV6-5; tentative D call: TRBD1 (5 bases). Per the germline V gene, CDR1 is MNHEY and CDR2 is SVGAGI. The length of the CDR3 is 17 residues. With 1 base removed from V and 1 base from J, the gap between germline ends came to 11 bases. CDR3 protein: CASSYYPHRSYNSPLHF. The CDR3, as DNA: TGTGCCAGCAGTTACTACCCCCACAGGTCCTATAATTCACCCCTCCACTTT.

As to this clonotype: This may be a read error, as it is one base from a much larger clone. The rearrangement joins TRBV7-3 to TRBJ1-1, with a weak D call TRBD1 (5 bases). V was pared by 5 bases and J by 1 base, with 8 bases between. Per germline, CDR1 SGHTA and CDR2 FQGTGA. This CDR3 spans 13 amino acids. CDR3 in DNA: TGTGCCAGCAGCATAGACAGGAACACTGAAGCTTTCTTT. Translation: CASSIDRNTEAFF.

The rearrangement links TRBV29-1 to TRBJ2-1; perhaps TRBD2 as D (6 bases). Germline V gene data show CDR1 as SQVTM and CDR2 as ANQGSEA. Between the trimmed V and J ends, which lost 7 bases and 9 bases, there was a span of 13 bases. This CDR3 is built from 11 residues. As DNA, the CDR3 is TGCAGCGCTAGGGAGGAGAGTGAGCAGTTCTTC. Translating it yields CSAREESEQFF.

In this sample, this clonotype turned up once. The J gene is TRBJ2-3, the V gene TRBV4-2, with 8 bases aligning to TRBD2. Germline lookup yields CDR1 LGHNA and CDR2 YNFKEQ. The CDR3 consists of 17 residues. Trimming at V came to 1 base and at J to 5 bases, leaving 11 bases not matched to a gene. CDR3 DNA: TGTGCCAGCAGCCAAGCCGCCGGGGGCCTAGCGGGAGATACGCAGTATTTT. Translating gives CASSQAAGGLAGDTQYF.

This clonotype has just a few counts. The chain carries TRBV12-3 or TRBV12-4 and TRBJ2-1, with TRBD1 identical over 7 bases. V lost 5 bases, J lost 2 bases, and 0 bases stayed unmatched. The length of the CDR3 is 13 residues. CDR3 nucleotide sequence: TGTGCCAGCAGTCAGGGGGCCTACAATGAGCAGTTCTTC. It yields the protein CASSQGAYNEQFF.

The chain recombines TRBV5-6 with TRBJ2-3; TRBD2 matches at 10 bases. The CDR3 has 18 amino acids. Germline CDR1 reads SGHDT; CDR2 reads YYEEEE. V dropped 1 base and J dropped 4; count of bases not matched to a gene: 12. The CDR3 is CASSLLGDLAGASDTQYF. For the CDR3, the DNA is TGTGCCAGCAGCTTGCTTGGGGACCTAGCGGGGGCTTCAGATACGCAGTATTTT.